These T cell receptor beta chains were read from a single sample in a study of memory CD4+ T cells and cytomegalovirus serostatus. Measured with immunoSEQ multiplex PCR; TCRdb has only the in-frame clones, and not every one. The profile shows 50,000 to 70,000 clones, about 80% of them singletons. Sequenced material: memory CD4+ T cells from blood. These receptors were collected from an adult in good health and CMV-seropositive. Both conserved end residues are part of each CDR3. The order of the fields is D gene, clone size, J gene, V gene, CDR3 DNA, CDR3 protein. D genes are given only for firm matches. Some rows have no size entry. The others give once, few or many, or a class for an expanded clone.

d_call: .; clone_size: .; j_call: TRBJ1-1; v_call: TRBV19; cdr3_nt: TGTGCCAGTAGAAGTCAGGGGTCGGACACTGAAGCTTTCTTT; cdr3_aa: CASRSQGSDTEAFF
d_call: .; clone_size: .; j_call: TRBJ1-5; v_call: TRBV18; cdr3_nt: TGTGCCAGCTCACCCGACAGGAATCAGCCCCAGCATTTT; cdr3_aa: CASSPDRNQPQHF
d_call: .; clone_size: .; j_call: TRBJ2-2; v_call: TRBV7-9; cdr3_nt: TGTGCCAGCAGCTCTCAGGCCGGGGAGCTGTTTTTT; cdr3_aa: CASSSQAGELFF
d_call: .; clone_size: .; j_call: TRBJ2-5; v_call: TRBV29-1; cdr3_nt: TGCAGCGCCGAAGGGGGGAACCAAGAGACCCAGTACTTC; cdr3_aa: CSAEGGNQETQYF
d_call: .; clone_size: .; j_call: TRBJ1-3; v_call: TRBV5-1; cdr3_nt: TGCGCCAGCAGCTTGGACCCCTCTGGAAACACCATATATTTT; cdr3_aa: CASSLDPSGNTIYF
d_call: .; clone_size: once; j_call: TRBJ1-4; v_call: TRBV2; cdr3_nt: TGTGCCAGCAGGTCGGAGTCCGCCATTAATGAAAAACTGTTTTTT; cdr3_aa: CASRSESAINEKLFF
d_call: .; clone_size: .; j_call: TRBJ2-1; v_call: TRBV28; cdr3_nt: TGTGCCAGCAGTTTATTCTTGGTGAACGAGCAGTTCTTC; cdr3_aa: CASSLFLVNEQFF
d_call: .; clone_size: once; j_call: TRBJ1-5; v_call: TRBV28; cdr3_nt: TGTGCCAGCAGCTCCGGCCGACAGGTCAATCAGCCCCAGCATTTT; cdr3_aa: CASSSGRQVNQPQHF
d_call: .; clone_size: .; j_call: TRBJ1-2; v_call: TRBV7-2; cdr3_nt: TGTGCCAGCAGCTTAGAAACCCGCGGGACACTTGATGGCTACACCTTC; cdr3_aa: CASSLETRGTLDGYTF
d_call: .; clone_size: .; j_call: TRBJ1-5; v_call: TRBV15; cdr3_nt: TGTGCCACCAGCAGAGAAGTCGGGGCCAATCAGCCCCAGCATTTT; cdr3_aa: CATSREVGANQPQHF
d_call: .; clone_size: .; j_call: TRBJ2-7; v_call: TRBV7-2; cdr3_nt: TGTGCCAGCGGCTTTGGGGAGCAGTACTTC; cdr3_aa: CASGFGEQYF
d_call: .; clone_size: .; j_call: TRBJ2-5; v_call: TRBV18; cdr3_nt: TGTGCCAGCTCACCACGCCAGCAAGAGACCCAGTACTTC; cdr3_aa: CASSPRQQETQYF
d_call: TRBD1; clone_size: few; j_call: TRBJ1-1; v_call: TRBV29-1; cdr3_nt: TGCAGCGTCGCTGACAGGGTAAGCTCTGAAGCTTTCTTT; cdr3_aa: CSVADRVSSEAFF
d_call: TRBD1; clone_size: once; j_call: TRBJ2-1; v_call: TRBV12-5; cdr3_nt: TGTGCTAGTGGAATTTATGGACAGGGGGCGCATGAGCAGTTCTTC; cdr3_aa: CASGIYGQGAHEQFF
d_call: .; clone_size: once; j_call: TRBJ1-2; v_call: TRBV6-5; cdr3_nt: TGTGCCAGCATTTTGATTTTCTATGGCTACACCTTC; cdr3_aa: CASILIFYGYTF
d_call: .; clone_size: .; j_call: TRBJ2-5; v_call: TRBV7-8; cdr3_nt: TGTGCCAGCAGCTTTAGGGCGTCCGAAGAGACCCAGTACTTC; cdr3_aa: CASSFRASEETQYF
d_call: .; clone_size: once; j_call: TRBJ1-5; v_call: TRBV19; cdr3_nt: TGTGCCAGTATGTGGGGTAGCAATCAGCCCCAGCATTTT; cdr3_aa: CASMWGSNQPQHF
d_call: TRBD1; clone_size: few; j_call: TRBJ1-2; v_call: TRBV18; cdr3_nt: TGTGCCAGCTCACCAGGACAGGGGGCACTCGATGCCTTC; cdr3_aa: CASSPGQGALDAF
d_call: TRBD2; clone_size: .; j_call: TRBJ2-1; v_call: TRBV6-1; cdr3_nt: TGTGCCAGCGGGGCTAGCGGGAAGAATGAGCAGTTCTTC; cdr3_aa: CASGASGKNEQFF
d_call: .; clone_size: .; j_call: TRBJ1-1; v_call: TRBV7-8; cdr3_nt: TGTGCCAGCTCCCTCGGGACCGCAGCCCAAGCTTTCTTT; cdr3_aa: CASSLGTAAQAFF
d_call: .; clone_size: .; j_call: TRBJ1-1; v_call: TRBV6-1; cdr3_nt: TGTGCCAGCAGTGAACCGGGGACTACTGAAGCTTTCTTT; cdr3_aa: CASSEPGTTEAFF
d_call: .; clone_size: once; j_call: TRBJ2-7; v_call: TRBV5-1; cdr3_nt: TGCGCCAGCAGCTTGGACTTAAACGAGCAGTACTTC; cdr3_aa: CASSLDLNEQYF